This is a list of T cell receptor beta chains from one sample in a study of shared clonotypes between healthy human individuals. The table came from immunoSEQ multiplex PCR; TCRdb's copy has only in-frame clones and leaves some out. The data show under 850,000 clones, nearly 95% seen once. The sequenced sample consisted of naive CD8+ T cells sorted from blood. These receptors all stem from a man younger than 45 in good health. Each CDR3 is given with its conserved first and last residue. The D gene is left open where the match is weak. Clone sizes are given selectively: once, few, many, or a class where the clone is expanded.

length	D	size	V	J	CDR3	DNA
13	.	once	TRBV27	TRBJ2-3	CASSSHRQDTQYF	TGTGCCAGCAGTTCCCACAGGCAAGATACGCAGTATTTT
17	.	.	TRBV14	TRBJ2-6	CASSQAPLGIGANVLTF	TGTGCCAGCAGCCAAGCGCCTCTCGGGATCGGGGCCAACGTCCTGACTTTC
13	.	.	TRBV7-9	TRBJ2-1	CASSLALQNEQFF	TGTGCCAGCAGCTTAGCGCTACAGAATGAGCAGTTCTTC
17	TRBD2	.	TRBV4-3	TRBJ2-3	CASSQDGLAGYPDTQYF	TGCGCCAGCAGCCAAGATGGACTAGCGGGATACCCAGATACGCAGTATTTT
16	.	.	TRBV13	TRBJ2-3	CASSLLAESSTDTQYF	TGTGCCAGCAGCTTATTAGCGGAATCTAGCACAGATACGCAGTATTTT
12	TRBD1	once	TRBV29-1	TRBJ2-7	CSVARQGHEQYF	TGCAGCGTTGCCCGACAGGGCCACGAGCAGTACTTC
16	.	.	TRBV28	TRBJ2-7	CASSLEGVGLHYEQYF	TGTGCCAGCAGTTTGGAAGGGGTCGGGTTGCACTACGAGCAGTACTTC
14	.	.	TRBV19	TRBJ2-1	CASSVLRVVNEQFF	TGTGCCAGTAGTGTACTCCGGGTCGTCAATGAGCAGTTCTTC
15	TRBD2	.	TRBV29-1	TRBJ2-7	CSVYGTSGGRYEQYF	TGCAGCGTCTATGGAACTAGCGGGGGCCGCTACGAGCAGTACTTC
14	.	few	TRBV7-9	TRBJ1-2	CASSLGVPVRGYTF	TGTGCCAGCAGCTTAGGGGTCCCCGTGAGAGGCTACACCTTC
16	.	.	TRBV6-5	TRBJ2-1	CASSYQGQSSYNEQFF	TGTGCCAGCAGTTACCAAGGGCAGAGCTCCTACAATGAGCAGTTCTTC
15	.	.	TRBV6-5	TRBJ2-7	CASSYSLDGSYEQYF	TGTGCCAGCAGTTACTCCTTGGACGGTTCCTACGAGCAGTACTTC
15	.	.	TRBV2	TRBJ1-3	CASDGGSPSGNTIYF	TGTGCCAGCGATGGTGGGAGTCCCTCTGGAAACACCATATATTTT
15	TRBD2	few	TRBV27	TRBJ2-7	CASSPNPSGVYEQYF	TGTGCCAGCAGTCCGAACCCTAGCGGAGTCTACGAGCAGTACTTC
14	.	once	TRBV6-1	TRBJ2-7	CASSTRTAAYEQYF	TGTGCCAGCAGTACCCGGACAGCTGCCTACGAGCAGTACTTC
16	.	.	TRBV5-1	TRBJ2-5	CASSSEGARGGETQYF	TGCGCCAGCAGCTCCGAGGGGGCGCGCGGGGGAGAGACCCAGTACTTC
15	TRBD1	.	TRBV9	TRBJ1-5	CASSEQGVANQPQHF	TGTGCCAGCAGCGAACAGGGGGTGGCCAATCAGCCCCAGCATTTT
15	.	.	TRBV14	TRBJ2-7	CASSRFTGVKGEQYF	TGTGCCAGCAGCCGATTTACCGGTGTGAAGGGGGAGCAGTACTTC
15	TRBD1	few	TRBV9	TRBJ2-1	CASSVGFGQGYEQFF	TGTGCCAGCAGCGTAGGGTTTGGACAGGGCTATGAGCAGTTCTTC
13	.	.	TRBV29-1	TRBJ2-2	CSAFQETTGELFF	TGCAGCGCATTCCAGGAGACCACCGGGGAGCTGTTTTTT
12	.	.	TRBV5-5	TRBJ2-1	CASSLVLGVQFF	TGTGCCAGCAGCTTGGTGCTAGGGGTGCAGTTCTTC
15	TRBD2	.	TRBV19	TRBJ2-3	CASSIFGTSADTQYF	TGTGCCAGTAGTATATTCGGGACTAGCGCGGATACGCAGTATTTT
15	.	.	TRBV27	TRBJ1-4	CASSGAGGTNEKLFF	TGTGCCAGCAGTGGGGCCGGGGGAACTAATGAAAAACTGTTTTTT
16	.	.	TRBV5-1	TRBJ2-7	CASSLRHSLGGYEQYF	TGCGCCAGCAGCTTAAGACATTCCCTCGGGGGATACGAGCAGTACTTC
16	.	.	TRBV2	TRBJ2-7	CASRGGGGTYSYEQYF	TGTGCCAGCAGGGGGGGTGGCGGAACGTACTCCTACGAGCAGTACTTC
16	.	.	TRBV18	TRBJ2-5	CASSPERQAGEETQYF	TGTGCCAGCTCGCCGGAAAGACAGGCGGGGGAAGAGACCCAGTACTTC
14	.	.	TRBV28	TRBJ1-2	CASTGPGSYDGYTF	TGTGCCAGCACGGGTCCTGGGAGTTACGATGGCTACACCTTC
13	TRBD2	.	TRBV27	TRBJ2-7	CASSFSGIREQYF	TGTGCCAGCAGCTTTAGCGGGATCAGGGAGCAGTACTTC
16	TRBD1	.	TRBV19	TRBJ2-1	CASRVEGDSSNNEQFF	TGTGCCAGTAGGGTAGAGGGGGACAGCAGTAACAATGAGCAGTTCTTC
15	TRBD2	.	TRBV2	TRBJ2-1	CACLTSGRPYNEQFF	TGTGCCTGCTTGACTAGCGGGAGACCCTACAATGAGCAGTTCTTC
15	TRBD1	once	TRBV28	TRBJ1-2	CASSFDGTGSYGYTF	TGTGCCAGCAGTTTCGACGGGACAGGGTCCTATGGCTACACCTTC
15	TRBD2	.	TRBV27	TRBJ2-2	CASRTGLDNTGELFF	TGTGCCAGCAGAACGGGACTAGATAACACCGGGGAGCTGTTTTTT
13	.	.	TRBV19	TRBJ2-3	CASSTEGVDTQYF	TGTGCCAGTAGTACCGAGGGGGTAGATACGCAGTATTTT
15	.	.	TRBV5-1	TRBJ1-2	CASSLVDTGYLGYTF	TGCGCCAGCAGCTTGGTGGACACAGGGTATCTTGGCTACACCTTC
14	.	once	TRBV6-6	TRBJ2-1	CASSLLGPNNEQFF	TGTGCCAGCAGTTTATTGGGCCCTAACAATGAGCAGTTCTTC
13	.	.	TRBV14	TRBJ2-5	CASSLWNSETQYF	TGTGCCAGCAGCCTTTGGAACTCCGAAACCCAGTACTTC
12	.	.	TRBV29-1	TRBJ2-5	CSVDGNEETQYF	TGCAGCGTTGACGGGAACGAAGAGACCCAGTACTTC